This entry describes one T cell receptor (beta chain). Cohort placement rested on clinical history that participants reported themselves. These data are taken from a study of blood T cell repertoires in COVID-19. On the study more broadly: PBMCs, B-cell-depleted T cells, or T cells provided the cDNA or gDNA that made up the material.

Produced via immunoSEQ multiplex PCR; TCRdb's table is partial and in-frame only. Of about 310,000 clones listed, roughly 85% are singletons. The CDR3 covers 14 residues. Germline CDR1 is SGHVS and CDR2 is FNYEAQ. Trimming removed 5 bases from V and 2 bases from J; junction bases left unmatched: 2. This clonotype originated in a woman in her twenties or thirties who had been exposed to COVID-19. The material sequenced was PBMCs or T cells enriched from blood (not recorded which). The chain couples TRBV7-6 to TRBJ2-7, with 11 nucleotides matching TRBD1. CDR3 nucleotide sequence: TGTGCCAGCAGCGGGGGACAGGGGGCCTACGAGCAGTACTTC. This translates into CASSGGQGAYEQYF.